The present T cell receptor (beta chain) was sequenced within a study of OX40 agonist ivuxolimab in advanced cancers. Looking at the study overall: Patients assigned to dose escalation were diagnosed with hepatocellular carcinoma, melanoma, renal cell or head and neck cancer. Having had anti-PD-1, anti-PD-L1 or anti-CTLA-4 therapy before was allowed, and over 35% had some.

A note on this clone: What it recognizes is unknown.

This CDR3 has 15 amino acids. J lost 1 base, V lost 4 bases, and 7 bases had no gene match. CDR1 and CDR2 (germline): SGHRS, YFSETQ. Produced via immunoSEQ multiplex PCR; TCRdb's table is partial and in-frame only. The sample yields approximately 66,000 clones, 88% seen once. Study-level findings and limits: On average, a greater number of expanded clones characterised CD8+ T cells relative to CD4+. No determination was made of the antigen specificity of the expanded peripheral T cells.

The receptor's source is an adult with an advanced solid tumor such as melanoma, head and neck, liver or kidney cancer. The V and J genes are TRBV5-1 and TRBJ1-1; TRBD1 aligns across 7 bases. Material: CD4+ or CD8+ T cells sorted from blood, obtained in a trial of the OX40 agonist ivuxolimab. CDR3 in DNA: TGCGCCAGCAGCGAGGGGGCCACGGGGAACACTGAAGCTTTCTTT. Amino acids: CASSEGATGNTEAFF.